A selection of T cell receptor beta chains follows, all from one sample in a study of blood T cell repertoires in COVID-19. Only in-frame clones appear in the TCRdb table, and some are missing; sequencing was by immunoSEQ multiplex PCR. The sample lists 200,000 to 250,000 clones, about 80% seen once, with 3% to 4% in the top ten. Sequencing used PBMCs or T cells enriched from blood (not recorded which). Every receptor here comes from a woman aged 40 to 55 who had been exposed to COVID-19. Both conserved end residues are part of each CDR3. The D gene is left open where the match is weak. Part of the rows lack a size; the others show once, few, many or a class for expanded clones.

j_gene: TRBJ1-1; v_gene: TRBV19; d_gene: -; abundance: -; CDR3aa: CASSTGGEADEGLAFF; CDR3nt: TGTGCCAGTAGTACCGGAGGTGAGGCCGATGAAGGATTGGCTTTCTTT
j_gene: TRBJ1-5; v_gene: TRBV4-2; d_gene: -; abundance: -; CDR3aa: CASSHPSGGSGGNQPQHF; CDR3nt: TGTGCCAGCAGCCACCCCTCTGGGGGGTCGGGGGGCAATCAGCCCCAGCATTTT
j_gene: TRBJ2-3; v_gene: TRBV7-2; d_gene: -; abundance: -; CDR3aa: CASSLSAGTDTQYF; CDR3nt: TGTGCCAGCAGCTTATCGGCGGGAACCGATACGCAGTATTTT
j_gene: TRBJ1-1; v_gene: TRBV29-1; d_gene: -; abundance: -; CDR3aa: CSVEATSNTEAFF; CDR3nt: TGCAGCGTTGAGGCCACCTCGAACACTGAAGCTTTCTTT
j_gene: TRBJ1-2; v_gene: TRBV7-2; d_gene: TRBD1; abundance: -; CDR3aa: CASSLSRTGYGYTF; CDR3nt: TGTGCCAGCAGCCTGTCCCGGACAGGCTATGGCTACACCTTC
j_gene: TRBJ2-1; v_gene: TRBV6-5; d_gene: TRBD2; abundance: once; CDR3aa: CASGASGNGEQFF; CDR3nt: TGTGCCAGCGGGGCTAGCGGGAATGGGGAGCAGTTCTTC
j_gene: TRBJ2-1; v_gene: TRBV4-1; d_gene: TRBD2; abundance: -; CDR3aa: CAASSQSGGYNEQFF; CDR3nt: TGCGCCGCATCGAGTCAGAGCGGGGGGTACAATGAGCAGTTCTTC
j_gene: TRBJ2-1; v_gene: TRBV4-1; d_gene: -; abundance: -; CDR3aa: CASSQKAGTLSSYNEQFF; CDR3nt: TGCGCCAGCAGCCAAAAGGCGGGGACCCTGAGCTCCTACAATGAGCAGTTCTTC
j_gene: TRBJ2-7; v_gene: TRBV6-5; d_gene: TRBD1; abundance: -; CDR3aa: CASRMDRTLYEQYF; CDR3nt: TGTGCCAGCAGAATGGACAGGACTCTCTACGAGCAGTACTTC
j_gene: TRBJ1-1; v_gene: TRBV5-1; d_gene: TRBD1; abundance: -; CDR3aa: CASSKATGGVNTEAFF; CDR3nt: TGCGCCAGCAGCAAAGCCACAGGGGGTGTGAACACTGAAGCTTTCTTT
j_gene: TRBJ2-1; v_gene: TRBV7-3; d_gene: TRBD2; abundance: -; CDR3aa: CASSPRGLAGHNEQFF; CDR3nt: TGTGCCAGCAGCCCTAGGGGACTAGCGGGGCACAATGAGCAGTTCTTC
j_gene: TRBJ2-2; v_gene: TRBV4-2; d_gene: TRBD2; abundance: -; CDR3aa: CASSQMVLAGYALDTGELFF; CDR3nt: TGTGCCAGCAGCCAGATGGTACTAGCGGGGTACGCCTTGGACACCGGGGAGCTGTTTTTT
j_gene: TRBJ2-1; v_gene: TRBV6-5; d_gene: TRBD2; abundance: -; CDR3aa: CASSPQRGSYNEQFF; CDR3nt: TGTGCCAGCAGCCCCCAGCGGGGGTCCTACAATGAGCAGTTCTTC
j_gene: TRBJ2-5; v_gene: TRBV9; d_gene: TRBD2; abundance: -; CDR3aa: CASSTSTSSSGGYQETQYF; CDR3nt: TGTGCCAGCAGCACCTCTACTTCTTCGAGCGGGGGGTACCAAGAGACCCAGTACTTC
j_gene: TRBJ1-6; v_gene: TRBV6-5; d_gene: TRBD1; abundance: -; CDR3aa: CASGTAYNSPLHF; CDR3nt: TGTGCCAGTGGGACAGCCTATAATTCACCCCTCCACTTT
j_gene: TRBJ2-2; v_gene: TRBV19; d_gene: -; abundance: -; CDR3aa: CASSMSSNTGELFF; CDR3nt: TGTGCCAGTAGTATGTCATCGAACACCGGGGAGCTGTTTTTT
j_gene: TRBJ1-4; v_gene: TRBV6-1; d_gene: TRBD1; abundance: -; CDR3aa: CASSEAPGQGSTNEKLFF; CDR3nt: TGTGCCAGCAGTGAAGCGCCCGGACAGGGCTCAACTAATGAAAAACTGTTTTTT
j_gene: TRBJ2-1; v_gene: TRBV3-1/TRBV3-2; d_gene: -; abundance: -; CDR3aa: CASSQATGKAFDEQFF; CDR3nt: TGTGCCAGCAGCCAAGCAACAGGGAAGGCTTTCGATGAGCAGTTCTTC
j_gene: TRBJ1-5; v_gene: TRBV10-3; d_gene: TRBD1; abundance: few; CDR3aa: CAISESGTGYQPQHF; CDR3nt: TGTGCCATCAGTGAGTCAGGGACAGGTTATCAGCCCCAGCATTTT
j_gene: TRBJ2-1; v_gene: TRBV6-5; d_gene: -; abundance: -; CDR3aa: CASRANEQFF; CDR3nt: TGTGCCAGCAGAGCCAATGAGCAGTTCTTC
j_gene: TRBJ2-7; v_gene: TRBV11-3; d_gene: -; abundance: many; CDR3aa: CASSLDGRRGKDEQYF; CDR3nt: TGTGCCAGCAGCTTAGACGGGCGGAGGGGAAAGGACGAGCAGTACTTC
j_gene: TRBJ1-1; v_gene: TRBV3-1/TRBV3-2; d_gene: -; abundance: -; CDR3aa: CASSQVKGASDMNTEAFF; CDR3nt: TGTGCCAGCAGCCAAGTTAAAGGGGCGAGTGACATGAACACTGAAGCTTTCTTT
j_gene: TRBJ1-3; v_gene: TRBV19; d_gene: -; abundance: once; CDR3aa: CASSIGGDGNTIYF; CDR3nt: TGTGCCAGTAGTATTGGGGGCGACGGAAACACCATATATTTT
j_gene: TRBJ1-4; v_gene: TRBV18; d_gene: TRBD1; abundance: -; CDR3aa: CASSPRKGQGAPNEKLFF; CDR3nt: TGTGCCAGCTCACCGAGGAAGGGACAGGGGGCACCTAATGAAAAACTGTTTTTT
j_gene: TRBJ2-2; v_gene: TRBV4-2; d_gene: TRBD2; abundance: -; CDR3aa: CASASGGGDTGELFF; CDR3nt: TGTGCCAGCGCCTCGGGGGGTGGTGACACCGGGGAGCTGTTTTTT
j_gene: TRBJ1-1; v_gene: TRBV5-1; d_gene: -; abundance: -; CDR3aa: CASSLEVLGGTEAFF; CDR3nt: TGCGCCAGCAGCTTGGAGGTGTTGGGGGGCACTGAAGCTTTCTTT
j_gene: TRBJ2-1; v_gene: TRBV6-5; d_gene: TRBD2; abundance: -; CDR3aa: CASKAGGPYNEQFF; CDR3nt: TGTGCCAGCAAAGCGGGGGGCCCCTACAATGAGCAGTTCTTC
j_gene: TRBJ2-7; v_gene: TRBV3-1/TRBV3-2; d_gene: -; abundance: -; CDR3aa: CASSQGYREYTVQYF; CDR3nt: TGTGCCAGCAGCCAAGGGTATCGGGAATATACAGTGCAGTACTTC
j_gene: TRBJ1-2; v_gene: TRBV7-3; d_gene: -; abundance: once; CDR3aa: CASSPSPDGYTF; CDR3nt: TGTGCCAGCAGCCCTTCTCCGGATGGCTACACCTTC
j_gene: TRBJ2-3; v_gene: TRBV6-5; d_gene: TRBD2; abundance: -; CDR3aa: CASSYGLAGTDTQYF; CDR3nt: TGTGCCAGCAGTTATGGACTAGCGGGCACAGATACGCAGTATTTT
j_gene: TRBJ2-7; v_gene: TRBV18; d_gene: TRBD1; abundance: -; CDR3aa: CASSPTQGAFSYEQYF; CDR3nt: TGTGCCAGCTCACCAACCCAGGGGGCTTTCTCCTACGAGCAGTACTTC
j_gene: TRBJ2-1; v_gene: TRBV11-2; d_gene: TRBD2; abundance: -; CDR3aa: CASSVIAGAFNEQFF; CDR3nt: TGTGCCAGCAGCGTTATAGCGGGGGCCTTCAATGAGCAGTTCTTC
j_gene: TRBJ1-1; v_gene: TRBV4-1; d_gene: TRBD1; abundance: -; CDR3aa: CASSQPRTGSGTEAFF; CDR3nt: TGCGCCAGCAGCCAACCCCGGACAGGGAGTGGAACTGAAGCTTTCTTT
j_gene: TRBJ2-7; v_gene: TRBV7-2; d_gene: -; abundance: -; CDR3aa: CASSWAGQSYEQYF; CDR3nt: TGTGCCAGCAGCTGGGCAGGTCAATCCTACGAGCAGTACTTC
j_gene: TRBJ2-3; v_gene: TRBV3-1/TRBV3-2; d_gene: -; abundance: -; CDR3aa: CASSQGGGSSTDTQYF; CDR3nt: TGTGCCAGCAGCCAAGGGGGCGGCTCTAGCACAGATACGCAGTATTTT
j_gene: TRBJ1-2; v_gene: TRBV27; d_gene: -; abundance: -; CDR3aa: CASSLVGEDGYTF; CDR3nt: TGTGCCAGCAGTTTAGTGGGGGAGGATGGCTACACCTTC
j_gene: TRBJ2-1; v_gene: TRBV9; d_gene: -; abundance: -; CDR3aa: CASSVDAGAGDNEQFF; CDR3nt: TGTGCCAGCAGCGTAGACGCGGGGGCTGGGGACAATGAGCAGTTCTTC
j_gene: TRBJ1-5; v_gene: TRBV28; d_gene: TRBD1; abundance: -; CDR3aa: CASSSTDRGGNQPQHF; CDR3nt: TGTGCCAGCAGTTCTACGGACAGGGGTGGCAATCAGCCCCAGCATTTT
j_gene: TRBJ2-2; v_gene: TRBV18; d_gene: TRBD2; abundance: -; CDR3aa: CASSSRRTSGGANTGELFF; CDR3nt: TGTGCCAGCTCAAGCAGAAGGACTAGCGGGGGGGCGAACACCGGGGAGCTGTTTTTT
j_gene: TRBJ2-6; v_gene: TRBV10-3; d_gene: -; abundance: few; CDR3aa: CATEEGAGANVLTF; CDR3nt: TGTGCCACCGAGGAAGGCGCTGGGGCCAACGTCCTGACTTTC
j_gene: TRBJ1-2; v_gene: TRBV4-1; d_gene: -; abundance: -; CDR3aa: CASSQEGHGYTF; CDR3nt: TGCGCCAGCAGCCAAGAGGGCCATGGCTACACCTTC
j_gene: TRBJ1-2; v_gene: TRBV6-1; d_gene: -; abundance: -; CDR3aa: CASSEGGPGVYYGYTF; CDR3nt: TGTGCCAGCAGTGAAGGCGGCCCAGGGGTGTACTATGGCTACACCTTC